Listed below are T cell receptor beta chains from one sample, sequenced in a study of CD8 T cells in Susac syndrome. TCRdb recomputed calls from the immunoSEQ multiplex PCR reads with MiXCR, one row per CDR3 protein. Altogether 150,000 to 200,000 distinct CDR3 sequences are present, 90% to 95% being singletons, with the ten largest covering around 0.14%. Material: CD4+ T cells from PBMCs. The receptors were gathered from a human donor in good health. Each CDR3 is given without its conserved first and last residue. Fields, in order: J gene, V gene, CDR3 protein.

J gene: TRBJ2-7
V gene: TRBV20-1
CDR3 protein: RAGGQGFYEQY

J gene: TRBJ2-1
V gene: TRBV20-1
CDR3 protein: SASRGSGVNEQF

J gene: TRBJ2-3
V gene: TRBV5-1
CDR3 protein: ASSLVSSVDTQY

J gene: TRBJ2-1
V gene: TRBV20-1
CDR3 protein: SASSPLAGVTNEQF

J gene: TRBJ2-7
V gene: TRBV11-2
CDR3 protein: ASSKFWTGKIHEQY

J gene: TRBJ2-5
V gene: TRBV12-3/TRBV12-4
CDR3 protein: ASNGEGETQY

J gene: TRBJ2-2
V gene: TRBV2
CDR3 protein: ASSEVSGGAAGELF

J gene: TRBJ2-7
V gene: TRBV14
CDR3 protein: ASSRPGFPYEQY

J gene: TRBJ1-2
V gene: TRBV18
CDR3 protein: ASSPGTGTGGDGYT

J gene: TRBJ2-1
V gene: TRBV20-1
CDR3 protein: SASLAGTMEQF

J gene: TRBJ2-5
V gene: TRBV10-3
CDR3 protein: AIGAGETQY

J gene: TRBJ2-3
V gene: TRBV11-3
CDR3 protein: ASSATSGSDTQY

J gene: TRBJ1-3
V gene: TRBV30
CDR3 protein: AWRSRSPGNTIY

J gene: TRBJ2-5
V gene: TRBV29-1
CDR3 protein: SVMTGTETQY

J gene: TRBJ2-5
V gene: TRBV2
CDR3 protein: ASSEAVGQGVETQY

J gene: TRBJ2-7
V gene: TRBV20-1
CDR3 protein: SASRQGAYEQY

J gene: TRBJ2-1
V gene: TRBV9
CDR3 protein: ASSREGLLNEQF

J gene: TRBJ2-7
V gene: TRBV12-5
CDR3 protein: ASGSSSLGGEY

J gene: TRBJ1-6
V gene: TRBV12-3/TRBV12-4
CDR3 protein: ASSLAFSPLH

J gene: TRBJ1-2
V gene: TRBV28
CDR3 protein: ASSLGSVRSGYT

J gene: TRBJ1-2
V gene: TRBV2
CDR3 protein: ASSEQGFNYGYT

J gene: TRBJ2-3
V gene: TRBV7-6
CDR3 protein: ASSLAWAPGRDTQY

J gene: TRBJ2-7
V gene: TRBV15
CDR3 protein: ATSRDRVGTYEQY

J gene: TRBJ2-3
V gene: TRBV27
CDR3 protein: ASSLWASTDTQY

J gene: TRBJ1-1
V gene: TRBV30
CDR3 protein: AWSGQGNTEAF

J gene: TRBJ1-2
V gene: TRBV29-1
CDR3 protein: SVEVGQYGYT

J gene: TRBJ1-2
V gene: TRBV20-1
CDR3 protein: SAVDSGYGYT

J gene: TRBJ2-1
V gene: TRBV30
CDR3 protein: AWRDPLHGGAFNEQF

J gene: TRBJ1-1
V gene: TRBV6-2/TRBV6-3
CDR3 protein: ASSYGQNTEAF

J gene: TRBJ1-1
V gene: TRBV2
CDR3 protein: ASSERTGDTEAF

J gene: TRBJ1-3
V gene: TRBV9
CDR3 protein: ASSVDSGNTIY

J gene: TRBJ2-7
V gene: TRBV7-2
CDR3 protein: ASSSRSGGISYEQY

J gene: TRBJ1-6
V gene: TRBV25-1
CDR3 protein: ASSSGTGTSPLH

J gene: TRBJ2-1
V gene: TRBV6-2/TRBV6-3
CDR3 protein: ASSTDSYNEQF

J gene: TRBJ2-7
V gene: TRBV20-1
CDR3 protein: SAKHPGTGVTYEQY

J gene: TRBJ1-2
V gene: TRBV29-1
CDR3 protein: SVEGGRGDYGYT

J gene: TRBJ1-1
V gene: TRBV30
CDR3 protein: AWNAQGNTEAF

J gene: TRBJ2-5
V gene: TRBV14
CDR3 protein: ASSQGDSGGRNQY

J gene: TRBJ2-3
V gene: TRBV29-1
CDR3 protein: SVEGLTDTQY

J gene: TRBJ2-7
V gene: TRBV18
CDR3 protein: ASSPLKGVSYEQY

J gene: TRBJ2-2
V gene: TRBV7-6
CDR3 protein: ASSNTGVWTGELF

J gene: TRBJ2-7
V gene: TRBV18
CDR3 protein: ASSPNSGNYEQY

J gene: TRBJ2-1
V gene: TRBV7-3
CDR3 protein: ASSLNGNYNEQF

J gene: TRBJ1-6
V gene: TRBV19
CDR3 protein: ASSVALYNSPLH

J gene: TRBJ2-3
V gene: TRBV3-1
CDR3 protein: ASSQLAGVSGQY

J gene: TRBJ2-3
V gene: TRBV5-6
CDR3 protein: ASSLSGLAGADTQY

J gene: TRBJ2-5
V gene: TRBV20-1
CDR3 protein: SAAGTSGGLPETQY

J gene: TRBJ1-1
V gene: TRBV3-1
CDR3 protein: ASSPPTGHTEAF

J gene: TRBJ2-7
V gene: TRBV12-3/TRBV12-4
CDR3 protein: ASSRRLAGGHEQY

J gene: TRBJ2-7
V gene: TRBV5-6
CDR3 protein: ASSLAQSSYEQY

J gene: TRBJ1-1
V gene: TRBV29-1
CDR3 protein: SVKQGGYTEAF

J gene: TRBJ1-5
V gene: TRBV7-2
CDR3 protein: ASSLGGDSSQPQH

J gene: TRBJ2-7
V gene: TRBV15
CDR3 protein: ATSSRDRGHYEQY

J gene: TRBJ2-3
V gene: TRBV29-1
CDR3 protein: SVSLGTSGGAGTDTQY

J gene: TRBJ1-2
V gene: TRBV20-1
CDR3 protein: SARGTAGQEAYGYT